This TCR beta chain was captured in a study of T cell clones after liver transplantation. Study-level information: Post-transplant blood was tracked for graft-donor-reactive T cell clones identified in a pre-transplant mixed lymphocyte reaction. Pre-transplant mixed lymphocyte reactions yielded third-party-reactive TCRbeta sequences as comparators for graft-donor-reactive sequences.

Measured with immunoSEQ multiplex PCR; TCRdb has only the in-frame clones, and not every one. The table shows approximately 5,100 clones, with around 32% occurring only once. Alloreactive TCRbeta sequences came from sequencing proliferating CFSE-low cells in the MLR. Graft donor PBMCs, splenocytes, lymph-node cells, or third-party PBMCs stimulated pre-transplant recipient cells. Study-level results: In 5 of 8 subjects, circulating graft-donor-reactive CD4 TCRbeta sequences fell significantly after transplant.

Comments on this clone: Its cognate antigen is unknown.

CDR1 and CDR2 from the germline V gene are SGHRS and YFSETQ. CDR3 length equals 14 residues. V was trimmed by 4 bases and J by 5 bases, leaving 13 bases between them. The chain couples TRBV5-1 to TRBJ2-1, with unresolved D. The sequencing input was CD4+ T cells from cultured PBMCs. The clonotype was recovered from a human patient who received a liver transplant. Some T cells may be the graft donor's. The DNA for the CDR3 is TGCGCCAGCAGCCTTCTGGACCGGGACAATGAGCAGTTCTTC. It is translated as CASSLLDRDNEQFF.